Reported below is one TCR beta chain. Antigen unknown. This entry belongs to a study of CD8 T cells in Susac syndrome. Trimming stripped 6 bases from V and 2 bases from J, with 10 bases between. The germline CDR1 and CDR2 sequences are KGHSH and LQKENI. The CDR3 has 13 amino acids. The authors reverse transcribed about 0.45 to 1 ug RNA with random hexamers. Amplification of TCR beta CDR3 spanned 54 Vbeta and 13 Jbeta via immunoSEQ multiplex PCR. A single record per CDR3 protein comes from TCRdb applying MiXCR to the immunoSEQ multiplex PCR reads. The sample lists 170,000 or so distinct CDR3 sequences, about 95% seen once, with approximately 0.099% in the top ten. Findings and caveats of the study: Where Susac syndrome CD4+ T cell repertoires were concerned, no clonal expansion was evident.

Material: CD4+ T cells from PBMCs. This receptor was identified in a human donor with Susac syndrome. This sequence joins TRBV18 and TRBJ2-5, with D possibly being TRBD1 (6 bases). The CDR3: CASSGQPQETQYF. CDR3 nucleotides: TGTGCCAGCTCTGGACAGCCGCAAGAGACCCAGTACTTC. Full variable domain (outside the CDR3, taken from reference TRBV18 and TRBJ2-5): NAGVMQNPRHLVRRRGQEARLRCSPMKGHSHVYWYRQLPEEGLKFMVYLQKENIIDESGMPKERFSAEFPKEGPSILRIQQVVRGDSAAYFCASSGQPQETQYFGPGTRLLVL.